This T cell receptor beta chain came from a study of spatial heterogeneity in lung cancer. Study findings and constraints: The study found that expanded intratumoral alpha and beta TCR counts tracked tumor mutation counts.

This clonotype counts as medium-sized. Its target is not known. Stated time point: sample taken at primary tumor resection. Trimming left V 0 bases short and J 1 base short, with 6 bases between. This CDR3 comprises 14 residues. Germline CDR1 reads ENHRY; CDR2 reads SYGVKD. Every TCR cDNA molecule bore its own unique molecular identifier. TCRdb reprocessed the 5' RACE reads with MiXCR, giving one entry per CDR3 protein. The data contain 8,200 or so distinct CDR3 sequences, 7% of them singletons. The sequencing used lung tumor tissue, collected at surgery. The V and J genes are TRBV10-3 and TRBJ2-5; D is unresolved. This receptor was obtained from a male donor with early-stage non-small cell lung cancer. CDR3 nucleotides: TGTGCCATCAGTGAGTCTGGCGTCCAAGAGACCCAGTACTTC. Its translation is CAISESGVQETQYF.